Following are 18 T cell receptor beta chains from one sample sequenced in a study of patients and donors after allogeneic stem cell transplantation. MiXCR, applied by TCRdb to the RT-PCR reads, yields one record per CDR3 protein. This sample has about 960,000 distinct CDR3 sequences; roughly 17% occur once, and the top ten carry 6%. Sequencing input: blood, either unsorted or a sorted T cell fraction (not recorded which). The receptors originated from a human donor who was either an allogeneic HSCT recipient or a stem cell or donor lymphocyte infusion donor (not recorded which). It is not recorded whose cells these are; they may come from a transplant donor.

The chain couples TRBV6-2 or TRBV6-3 to TRBJ2-3; tentatively, D is TRBD1 (6 bases). Trimming cost V 4 bases and J 7 bases, with 15 bases left between them. CDR3 length equals 14 residues. Germline CDR1 is MNHEY and CDR2 is SVGEGT. The CDR3 nucleotides are TGTGCCAGCAGTTTGGGCCCAGGGACAAATACGCAGTATTTT. Translation gives CASSLGPGTNTQYF.

This CDR3 is CASRRGVGGNTIYF. The CDR3 coding sequence is TGTGCCAGCAGGCGTGGGGTCGGCGGAAACACCATATATTTT. The J gene is TRBJ1-3, the V gene TRBV2, with D unclear. V lost 6 bases to trimming and J lost 4 bases, with 13 bases between them. CDR1 is SNHLY and CDR2 is FYNNEI in the germline V gene. This CDR3 region has 14 residues. Combining the CDR3 with reference TRBV2 and TRBJ1-3 gives the whole variable domain EPEVTQTPSHQVTQMGQEVILRCVPISNHLYFYWYRQILGQKVEFLVSFYNNEISEKSEIFDDQFSVERPDGSNFTLKIRSTKLEDSAMYFCASRRGVGGNTIYFGEGSWLTVV.

The chain links TRBV6-5 to TRBJ2-5, with TRBD2 matching over 7 bases. Germline CDR1 MNHEY, CDR2 SVGAGI. CDR3 size: 14 residues. V shed 2 bases and J 4 bases; nucleotides not matched to a gene: 4. The CDR3 DNA follows: TGTGCCAGCAGTTACGGCGGGGGTGCAGAGACCCAGTACTTC. This gives the protein CASSYGGGAETQYF.

This clonotype was detected only a few times. J is TRBJ2-5 and V is TRBV11-3; TRBD2 agrees at 11 bases. The CDR3 covers 16 residues. V lost 4 bases to trimming and J lost 3 bases; unmatched junction nucleotides: 7. The germline gives CDR1 SGHNT, CDR2 YENEEA. The DNA of the CDR3 is TGTGCCAGCAGCTGGACCGGGACTAGCGGAAAAGAGACCCAGTACTTC. Amino acids: CASSWTGTSGKETQYF.

This chain links TRBV12-3 or TRBV12-4 with TRBJ2-1, with D hard to call. V was cut by 3 bases and J by 8 bases, with 8 bases left in between. This CDR3 is 12 amino acids long. CDR3 DNA: TGTGCCAGCAGTTTCATGACCGATGAGCAGTTCTTC. This sequence encodes CASSFMTDEQFF.

J is TRBJ1-5 and V is TRBV20-1; D remains unclear. The CDR3 runs to 13 residues. Trimming took off 6 bases at V and 1 base at J, with 10 bases between the two ends. Looked up from germline, CDR1 is DFQATT and CDR2 is SNEGSKA (reference sequence). The CDR3 spells CSARDISNQPQHF. For the CDR3, the DNA is TGCAGTGCCCGAGACATAAGCAATCAGCCCCAGCATTTT.

The chain recombines TRBV30 with TRBJ1-1, with a possible D match to TRBD1 (5 bases). V was pared by 1 base and J by 5 bases, with 8 bases between. Germline CDR1 and CDR2: GTSNPN and SVGIG (reference sequence). The CDR3 totals 12 residues. CDR3 region: CAWSEGETEAFF. The CDR3 DNA follows: TGTGCCTGGAGTGAAGGGGAAACTGAAGCTTTCTTT.

The V and J genes are TRBV7-3 and TRBJ2-3, with D perhaps given as TRBD1 or TRBD2 (6 bases each). The CDR3 has 15 amino acids. The germline CDR1 and CDR2 sequences are SGHTA and FQGTGA. The germline V and J ends were trimmed by 1 base and 2 bases, with 10 bases remaining between them. The CDR3 DNA is TGTGCCAGCAGCTTAAACCGGGGGCACACAGATACGCAGTATTTT. It specifies CASSLNRGHTDTQYF.

In its sample, this clonotype was seen a few times. The gene calls are TRBV9 and TRBJ2-4; D uncertain. From germline, CDR1 is SGDLS and CDR2 YYNGEE. The CDR3 runs to 14 residues. V lost 3 bases and J lost 8, with 15 bases in between. The CDR3 protein is CASSESDRRHIQYF. The CDR3 DNA reads TGTGCCAGCAGCGAGAGCGACCGTCGACACATTCAGTACTTC.

This clonotype turned up a few times. The J gene is TRBJ2-5, the V gene TRBV5-4; D possibly corresponds to TRBD1 (6 bases). Looked up from germline, CDR1 is SGHNT and CDR2 is YYREEE (reference sequence). The length of the CDR3 is 15 residues. Trimming cost V 3 bases and J 6 bases, with 18 bases left between them. As DNA, the CDR3 is TGTGCCAGCAGCTCCCCGTTAGGGGGAAGAAAGACCCAGTACTTC. Amino acid sequence: CASSSPLGGRKTQYF.

V and J are TRBV13 and TRBJ2-7; no clear D gene. The ends were cut back, 4 bases at V and 3 bases at J, with 16 bases in the middle. The germline CDR1 and CDR2 sequences are PRHDT and FYEKMQ (reference sequence). CDR3 size: 15 residues. The CDR3 is CASSSHSTNNYEQYF. DNA for the CDR3: TGTGCCAGCAGCTCCCACTCGACAAATAACTACGAGCAGTACTTC.

In this sample, this clonotype turned up a few times. V is TRBV6-2 or TRBV6-3 and J is TRBJ2-6; D is undetermined. Germline V gene lookup returns CDR1 MNHEY and CDR2 SVGEGT. This CDR3 spans 17 amino acids. V gave up 5 bases and J gave up 0 bases, with 14 bases separating them. The DNA of the CDR3 is TGTGCCAGCAGTCGTACCGGGCCGTTCTCTGGGGCCAACGTCCTGACTTTC. As protein: CASSRTGPFSGANVLTF.

There are a few counts of this clonotype. The rearrangement joins TRBV20-1 to TRBJ1-1, with 9 bases aligning to TRBD1. Germline CDR1 reads DFQATT; CDR2 reads SNEGSKA (reference sequence). The CDR3 is 14 amino acids. Trimming removed 5 bases from V and 7 bases from J; junction bases left unmatched: 11. The CDR3, as DNA: TGCAGTGCTTCGGACAGGGGAGGGTTAGGTGAAGCTTTCTTT. The encoded protein is CSASDRGGLGEAFF.

V is TRBV6-1 and J is TRBJ1-5; D unclear. Looked up from germline, CDR1 is MNHNS and CDR2 is SASEGT. Trimming left V 6 bases short and J 0 bases short, with 12 bases between. CDR3 length equals 15 residues. DNA for the CDR3: TGTGCCAGCAGAGAAAATATGATTAGCAATCAGCCCCAGCATTTT. This gives the protein CASRENMISNQPQHF.

This clonotype appeared many times. The J gene is TRBJ1-1, the V gene TRBV5-1, with D unresolved. Germline V lookup: CDR1 SGHRS, CDR2 YFSETQ. V lost 6 bases and J 0 bases, leaving 9 bases between the germline ends. This CDR3 comprises 13 residues. Written as DNA, the CDR3 is TGCGCCAGCATGCCCGGGCTGAACACTGAAGCTTTCTTT. Its translation is CASMPGLNTEAFF.

This clonotype appeared a few times. The CDR3 DNA follows: TGTGCCAGCAGCTTGCGGGAGCGAGCCCAGTTCTTC. Protein sequence: CASSLRERAQFF. The V and J genes are TRBV7-2 and TRBJ2-1; 7 nucleotides line up with TRBD2. CDR1 and CDR2 (germline): SGHTA, FQGNSA. CDR3 size: 12 residues. J was trimmed by 13 bases and V by 3 bases; bases with no gene match: 6.

The CDR3 sequence: CASSQVTSGSLEQYF. CDR3 nucleotide sequence: TGCGCCAGCAGCCAAGTTACTAGCGGATCCCTGGAGCAGTACTTC. The chain employs TRBV4-1 and TRBJ2-7; 8 positions agree with TRBD2. V shed 1 base, J shed 7 bases, and the junction held 9 bases outside the gene matches. The CDR3 contains 15 residues. The germline V gene encodes CDR1 MGHRA and CDR2 YSYEKL.

This clonotype was recorded many times. The chain employs TRBV7-9 and TRBJ2-5; 7 nucleotides align to TRBD1. V dropped 5 bases and J dropped 3; count of bases not matched to a gene: 12. The CDR3 contains 16 residues. Germline CDR1 is SEHNR and CDR2 is FQNEAQ (reference sequence). The CDR3 is CASSPIIAGTEETQYF. CDR3 in DNA: TGTGCCAGCAGCCCTATAATTGCTGGGACAGAAGAGACCCAGTACTTC.